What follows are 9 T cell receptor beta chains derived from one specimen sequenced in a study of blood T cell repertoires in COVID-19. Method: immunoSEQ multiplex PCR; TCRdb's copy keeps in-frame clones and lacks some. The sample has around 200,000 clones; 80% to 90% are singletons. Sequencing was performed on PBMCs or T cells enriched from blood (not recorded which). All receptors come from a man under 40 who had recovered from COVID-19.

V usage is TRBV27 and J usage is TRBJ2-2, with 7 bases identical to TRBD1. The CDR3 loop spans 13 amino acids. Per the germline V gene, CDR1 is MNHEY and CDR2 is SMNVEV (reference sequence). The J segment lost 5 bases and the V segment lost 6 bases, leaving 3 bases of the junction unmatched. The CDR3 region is CASSPTGTGELFF. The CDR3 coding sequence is TGTGCCAGCAGCCCGACAGGGACCGGGGAGCTGTTTTTT.

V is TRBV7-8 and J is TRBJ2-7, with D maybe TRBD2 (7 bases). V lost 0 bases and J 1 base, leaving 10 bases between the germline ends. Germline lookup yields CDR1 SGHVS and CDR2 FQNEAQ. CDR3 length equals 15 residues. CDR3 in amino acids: CASSLAGGQSYEQYF. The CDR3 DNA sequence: TGTGCCAGCAGCTTAGCGGGGGGGCAATCCTACGAGCAGTACTTC.

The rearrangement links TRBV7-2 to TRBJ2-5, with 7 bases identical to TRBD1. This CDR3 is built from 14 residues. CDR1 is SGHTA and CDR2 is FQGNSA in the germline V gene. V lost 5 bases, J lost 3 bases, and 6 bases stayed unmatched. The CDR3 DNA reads TGTGCCAGCAGCCCAAACAGGGGAAAAGAGACCCAGTACTTC. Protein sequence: CASSPNRGKETQYF.

The CDR3 DNA is TGTGCCAGCAGTCGAAACAGGGAAACCGGGGAGCTGTTTTTT. This sequence encodes CASSRNRETGELFF. This chain connects TRBV6-5 to TRBJ2-2; the D gene is possibly TRBD1 (6 bases). The CDR3 is 14 residues long. V was clipped by 5 bases and J by 5 bases, with 12 bases between them. CDR1 and CDR2 from the germline V gene are MNHEY and SVGAGI.

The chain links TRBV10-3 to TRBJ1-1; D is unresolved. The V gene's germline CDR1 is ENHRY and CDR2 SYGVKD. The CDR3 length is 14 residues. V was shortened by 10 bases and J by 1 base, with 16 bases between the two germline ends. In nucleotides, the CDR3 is TGTGCCACCAATTCGGGTGATTCGAACACTGAAGCTTTCTTT. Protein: CATNSGDSNTEAFF.

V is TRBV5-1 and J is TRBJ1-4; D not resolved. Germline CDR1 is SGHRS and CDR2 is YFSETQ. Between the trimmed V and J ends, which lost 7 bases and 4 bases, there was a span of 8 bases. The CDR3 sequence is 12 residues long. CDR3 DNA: TGCGCCAGCGCATCGGGTAATGAAAAACTGTTTTTT. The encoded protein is CASASGNEKLFF.

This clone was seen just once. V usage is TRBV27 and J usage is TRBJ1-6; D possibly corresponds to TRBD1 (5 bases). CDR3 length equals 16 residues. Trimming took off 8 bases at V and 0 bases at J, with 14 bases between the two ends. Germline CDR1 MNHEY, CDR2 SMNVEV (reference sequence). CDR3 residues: CASYWTLSSYNSPLHF. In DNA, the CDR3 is TGTGCCAGCTATTGGACACTAAGCTCCTATAATTCACCCCTCCACTTT.

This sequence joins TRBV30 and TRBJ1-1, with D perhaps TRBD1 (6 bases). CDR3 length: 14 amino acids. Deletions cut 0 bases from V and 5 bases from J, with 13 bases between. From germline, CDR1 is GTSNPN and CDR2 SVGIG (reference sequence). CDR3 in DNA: TGTGCCTGGAGTGTTAAAGGGGGTGATACTGAAGCTTTCTTT. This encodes CAWSVKGGDTEAFF.

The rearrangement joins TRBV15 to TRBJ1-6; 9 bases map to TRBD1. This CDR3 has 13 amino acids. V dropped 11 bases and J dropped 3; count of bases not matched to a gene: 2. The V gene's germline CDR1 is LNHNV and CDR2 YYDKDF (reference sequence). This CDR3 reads CASTGGYNSPLHF. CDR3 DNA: TGTGCCTCGACAGGGGGCTATAATTCACCCCTCCACTTT.